Listed here is a single T cell receptor beta chain. Its cognate antigen is unknown. The second PCR ran about 6 to 12 cycles with a sample-barcoded 5' primer and J-beta primers. The authors tagged each cDNA molecule using a template-switch adaptor with 12 random nucleotides. TCRdb re-derived calls from the 5' RACE reads in MiXCR, one entry per CDR3 protein. The data show approximately 1.5 million distinct CDR3 sequences, around 35% seen once. These data originate in a study of blood T cells in healthy people across ages. Samples each yielded at least 6 micrograms of total RNA. Broader study findings: Observed TCR beta diversity per million T cells went down as age went up. This fall followed a roughly linear course with age.

CDR1 and CDR2 (germline): SQVTM, ANQGSEA. CDR3 length equals 13 residues. The V end was cut by 8 bases, the J end by 5 bases, with 19 bases between. V is TRBV29-1 and J is TRBJ2-7; unclear D gene. The sequencing sample was made of blood. The TCR comes from a woman aged 25-40 years in good health. The CDR3 sequence: CSHLVEGRDEQYF. The CDR3 coding sequence is TGCAGCCATTTGGTGGAAGGGCGCGACGAGCAGTACTTC.